The present entry profiles one TCR beta chain with its context. Its target is unknown. In making diagnoses, clinical symptoms, serum thyroxine and TRAb, thyroid ultrasound and orbital computed tomography were all used. This specimen comes from a study of T cells in Graves' hyperthyroidism and ophthalmopathy. Study conclusions and caveats: The model forecast ophthalmopathy, anticipating it by a median around 6.9 months before onset. By a 13 V-J model, ophthalmopathy was set apart from stable hyperthyroidism.

The source material, RNA transcripts, was used to amplify TCR beta CDR3 regions. In the first-round RT-PCR of the TCR CDR3, the HTBI primer set was used. One entry per CDR3 protein, called by TCRdb with MiXCR from the multiplex PCR reads. The sample holds some 690,000 distinct CDR3 sequences; roughly 17% are singletons and the top ten take roughly a sixth. This sequence was found in a man over 45 with Graves' hyperthyroidism. Input material: blood.

CDR3 sequence: CASRSWDFYEQYF. CDR3 nucleotide sequence: TGTGCCAGCAGGTCCTGGGATTTCTACGAGCAGTACTTC. The chain is built from TRBV28 and TRBJ2-7; D is unclear. The CDR3 contains 13 residues. Looked up from germline, CDR1 is MDHEN and CDR2 is SYDVKM. V was trimmed by 6 bases and J by 3 bases, leaving 12 bases between them.